The TCR beta chain under discussion was sequenced for a study of T cell responses to AZD1222 COVID-19 vaccine. This CDR3 contains 13 residues. The J segment lost 5 bases and the V segment lost 7 bases, leaving 2 bases of the junction unmatched. Germline values: CDR1 SQVTM, CDR2 ANQGSEA. Method: immunoSEQ multiplex PCR; TCRdb's copy keeps in-frame clones and lacks some. The table lists over 150,000 clones, approximately 90% of them singletons. This clonotype originated in an adult in good health. V usage is TRBV29-1 and J usage is TRBJ2-1, with 13 positions matching TRBD2. The material was peripheral blood, obtained on day 0 of AZD1222 vaccination. The CDR3 bases are TGCAGCGGACTAGCGGGGGGAAACAATGAGCAGTTCTTC. Its protein product is CSGLAGGNNEQFF.